Presented here are 30 T cell receptor beta chains from one specimen sequenced in a study of beta chain features in type 1 diabetes. As every portion of the isolated RNA was reverse transcribed, the sequencing read expressed TCRB transcripts. The protocol was immunoSEQ multiplex PCR, while the TCRdb copy is restricted to in-frame clones and leaves out a portion. The sample includes 200,000 to 250,000 clones, over 11% of them seen just once. Findings and limits, study-wide: TCRB CDR3s were moderately but significantly shorter in Type 1 diabetes patients in all four CD4+ subsets.

No antigen is known for these receptors. Sequencing was performed on naive CD4+ T cells from blood. These TCRs come from a man younger than 45 with type 1 diabetes.

This clone showed up just a few times. The rearrangement links TRBV6-1 to TRBJ2-5, with 8 bases lining up with TRBD1. The CDR3 covers 12 residues. The V segment lost 10 bases and the J segment 7 bases; nucleotides outside the gene matches: 8. Germline V gives CDR1 MNHNS, CDR2 SASEGT. CDR3 sequence: CAIGQGGGTQYF. In DNA, the CDR3 is TGTGCCATCGGACAGGGTGGCGGGACCCAGTACTTC.

This clone was seen a few times. The CDR3 DNA reads as TGTGCCAGCTCGGCGGCTAGCACAGATACGCAGTATTTT. It codes for CASSAASTDTQYF. This chain connects TRBV18 to TRBJ2-3; D gene unclear. Germline V gives CDR1 KGHSH, CDR2 LQKENI. V lost 6 bases and J lost 0, with 7 bases in between. CDR3 length: 13 residues.

The chain couples TRBV5-1 to TRBJ2-7; D may be TRBD2 (5 bases). CDR3 length equals 12 residues. The V gene lost 0 bases and the J gene lost 5 bases, with 6 bases spanning the gap. CDR1 SGHRS and CDR2 YFSETQ come from the germline V gene. The CDR3 region has the DNA TGCGCCAGCAGCTTGGGAGGGCACGAGCAGTACTTC. Translating it yields CASSLGGHEQYF.

The V gene is TRBV5-1, the J gene TRBJ2-5, with D hard to call. CDR3 length equals 15 residues. Trimming pared 5 bases from V and 4 bases from J, leaving 18 bases between. The germline CDR1 and CDR2 sequences are SGHRS and YFSETQ. CDR3 coding DNA: TGCGCCAGCAGACCCCCCCCGTCCACCGGAGAGACCCAGTACTTC. Protein product: CASRPPPSTGETQYF.

This clone was counted only a few times. The V and J genes are TRBV4-1 and TRBJ1-1; D call uncertain. Germline V gives CDR1 MGHRA, CDR2 YSYEKL. With 0 bases removed from V and 0 bases from J, the gap between germline ends came to 8 bases. The CDR3 is 15 residues long. The CDR3 nucleotides are TGCGCCAGCAGCCAAGAATGGCCGATGAACACTGAAGCTTTCTTT. Translated: CASSQEWPMNTEAFF.

This clone was recorded a few times. This chain joins TRBV7-2 and TRBJ2-5; D is undetermined. V lost 7 bases and J 4 bases, leaving 7 bases between the germline ends. The CDR3 has 11 amino acids. Germline V CDR1 and CDR2: SGHTA, FQGNSA. The CDR3 bases are TGTGCCAGCACGGGTAGAGAGACCCAGTACTTC. The encoded protein is CASTGRETQYF.

This clone was detected a few times. The rearrangement links TRBV14 to TRBJ1-1; 8 bases align to TRBD1. Germline V gene lookup returns CDR1 SGHDN and CDR2 FVKESK. With V trimmed by 3 bases and J by 2 bases, 2 bases remained unmatched. CDR3 length: 14 residues. The CDR3 nucleotides read TGTGCCAGCAGCCACGGACAGGGTAACACTGAAGCTTTCTTT. Translated: CASSHGQGNTEAFF. Variable domain in full (rest from reference TRBV14 and TRBJ1-1): EAGVTQFPSHSVIEKGQTVTLRCDPISGHDNLYWYRRVMGKEIKFLLHFVKESKQDESGMPNNRFLAERTGGTYSTLKVQPAELEDSGVYFCASSHGQGNTEAFFGQGTRLTVV.

This clone was detected a few times. DNA of the CDR3: TGTGCCAGCAGTGACCCTTCGGGGGGCACAAGCAATCAGCCCCAGCATTTT. It specifies CASSDPSGGTSNQPQHF. The genes are TRBV2 and TRBJ1-5, with D maybe TRBD1 (6 bases). Deletions cut 3 bases from V and 1 base from J, with 16 bases between. From germline, CDR1 is SNHLY and CDR2 FYNNEI. The CDR3 length is 17 residues.

This chain uses TRBV6-1 with TRBJ1-1; D is uncertain. The germline CDR1 and CDR2 sequences are MNHNS and SASEGT. Trimming left V 2 bases short and J 2 bases short, with 12 bases between. This CDR3 region has 15 residues. CDR3 region: CASSERRVTNTEAFF. In nucleotides, the CDR3 is TGTGCCAGCAGTGAAAGGCGGGTTACTAACACTGAAGCTTTCTTT.

This clone has only a few counts. The chain links TRBV10-3 to TRBJ2-7, with 7 bases identical to TRBD2. The CDR3 extends over 14 amino acids. V gave up 0 bases and J gave up 6 bases; unmatched junction bases: 5. Germline CDR1 ENHRY, CDR2 SYGVKD. The CDR3 reads CAISESPREGEQYF. In nucleotides, the CDR3 is TGTGCCATCAGTGAGTCTCCAAGGGAGGGCGAGCAGTACTTC.

This chain connects TRBV7-2 to TRBJ2-5; D might be TRBD1 (5 bases). CDR1 is SGHTA, CDR2 FQGNSA, per germline. This CDR3 comprises 15 residues. The V end was cut by 5 bases, the J end by 1 base, with 14 bases between. The CDR3 reads CASSPGPRAQETQYF. In nucleotides, the CDR3 is TGTGCCAGCAGCCCAGGGCCTCGGGCCCAAGAGACCCAGTACTTC.

A few counts support this clone. The V and J genes are TRBV25-1 and TRBJ1-1; maybe TRBD1 (5 bases). The ends were cut back, 5 bases at V and 4 bases at J, with 11 bases in the middle. Germline loops: CDR1 MGHDK, CDR2 SYGVNS. The CDR3 is 13 residues long. The CDR3 protein is CASSHDSPTEAFF. CDR3 bases: TGTGCCAGCAGTCACGACAGCCCCACTGAAGCTTTCTTT.

The rearrangement links TRBV11-2 to TRBJ2-3; 13 bases agree with TRBD2. CDR3 length equals 16 residues. Per germline, CDR1 SGHAT and CDR2 FQNNGV. The junction had 3 bases not matched to a gene; V was cut back by 4 bases and J by 2 bases. CDR3 protein: CASSYGLAGVTDTQYF. In nucleotides, the CDR3 is TGTGCCAGCAGCTACGGACTAGCGGGAGTCACAGATACGCAGTATTTT.

The chain employs TRBV30 and TRBJ1-4; no reliable D call. CDR1 and CDR2 (germline): GTSNPN, SVGIG (reference sequence). Trimming pared 4 bases from V and 2 bases from J, leaving 20 bases between. The length of the CDR3 is 17 residues. The CDR3 nucleotides read TGTGCCTGGAAGAAAGACCTGAGACCGGAGACTAATGAAAAACTGTTTTTT. This gives the protein CAWKKDLRPETNEKLFF.

The CDR3 loop is CASRKTGADTQYF. DNA of the CDR3: TGTGCCAGCAGGAAAACAGGGGCAGATACGCAGTATTTT. This chain uses TRBV6-5 with TRBJ2-3; 7 bases match TRBD1. Germline CDR1 is MNHEY and CDR2 is SVGAGI. The CDR3 totals 13 residues. The V segment lost 6 bases and the J segment 4 bases; nucleotides outside the gene matches: 4.

V usage is TRBV5-1 and J usage is TRBJ2-6; D call uncertain. CDR3 length equals 16 residues. Germline CDR1 SGHRS, CDR2 YFSETQ. The V gene lost 1 base and the J gene lost 0 bases, with 8 bases spanning the gap. CDR3 coding DNA: TGCGCCAGCAGCTTGATGTTCTCCTCTGGGGCCAACGTCCTGACTTTC. It specifies CASSLMFSSGANVLTF. Full variable domain (outside the CDR3, taken from reference TRBV5-1 and TRBJ2-6): KAGVTQTPRYLIKTRGQQVTLSCSPISGHRSVSWYQQTPGQGLQFLFEYFSETQRNKGNFPGRFSGRQFSNSRSEMNVSTLELGDSALYLCASSLMFSSGANVLTFGAGSRLTVL.

This sequence joins TRBV30 and TRBJ1-2; TRBD1 aligns across 7 bases. Per the germline V gene, CDR1 is GTSNPN and CDR2 is SVGIG (reference sequence). The CDR3 contains 12 residues. With V trimmed by 0 bases and J by 12 bases, 7 bases remained unmatched. CDR3 sequence (DNA): TGTGCCTGGAGTGTGACAGGGACTGGGGACACCTTC. It encodes CAWSVTGTGDTF.

This clone was counted between two and nine times. The chain combines TRBV7-2 with TRBJ1-5, with 7 bases identical to TRBD1. CDR1 is SGHTA and CDR2 is FQGNSA in the germline V gene. V lost 1 base and J lost 4; bases outside the gene matches: 4. The CDR3 runs to 15 residues. In nucleotides, the CDR3 is TGTGCCAGCAGCTTAGTACAGGGGCTTAATCAGCCCCAGCATTTT. Translated, it gives CASSLVQGLNQPQHF.

The genes are TRBV11-2 and TRBJ1-1; no clear D gene. Trimming removed 7 bases from V and 0 bases from J, with 15 bases in between. This CDR3 is built from 15 residues. Looked up from germline, CDR1 is SGHAT and CDR2 is FQNNGV. Here the CDR3 reads CASNRWAVLNTEAFF. The DNA for the CDR3 is TGTGCCAGCAACCGTTGGGCAGTTTTGAACACTGAAGCTTTCTTT.

The sample holds a few counts of this clone. V usage is TRBV7-9 and J usage is TRBJ2-2, with D hard to call. Germline CDR1 and CDR2: SEHNR and FQNEAQ (reference sequence). CDR3 length: 14 amino acids. V lost 5 bases and J lost 0, with 7 bases in between. In DNA, the CDR3 is TGTGCCAGCAGCCAAGACTCGAACACCGGGGAGCTGTTTTTT. Its protein is CASSQDSNTGELFF. Based on the CDR3 plus reference TRBV7-9 and TRBJ2-2, the full variable domain is DTGVSQNPRHKITKRGQNVTFRCDPISEHNRLYWYRQTLGQGPEFLTYFQNEAQLEKSRLLSDRFSAERPKGSFSTLEIQRTEQGDSAMYLCASSQDSNTGELFFGEGSRLTVL.

Concerning this clone: Germline and junction disagree at one end, which may indicate a read error. The same CDR3 is also encoded by other DNA sequences in this sample. CDR3 DNA: TGCAGCGTTGAGGGCCCCTATTCCGGGGAACTGTTTTTT. This sequence encodes CSVEGPYSGELFF. V and J are TRBV29-1 and TRBJ2-2; possible D gene TRBD2, 5 bases. The germline CDR1 and CDR2 sequences are SQVTM and ANQGSEA. The CDR3 contains 13 residues.

This clone was observed a few times. The V gene is TRBV7-9, the J gene TRBJ1-1, with D perhaps TRBD1 (5 bases). From germline, CDR1 is SEHNR and CDR2 FQNEAQ (reference sequence). This CDR3 is 17 amino acids long. Trimming pared 3 bases from V and 2 bases from J, leaving 19 bases between. In DNA, the CDR3 is TGTGCCAGCAGCTTCGGGGCAGGGAGCGGGGGTAACACTGAAGCTTTCTTT. Amino acids: CASSFGAGSGGNTEAFF.

This clone was seen only a few times. The chain has TRBV7-2 and TRBJ2-7; weak D call: TRBD1 (6 bases). Germline values: CDR1 SGHTA, CDR2 FQGNSA. This CDR3 comprises 13 residues. V lost 4 bases, J lost 3 bases, and 10 bases lay in between. This CDR3 reads CASSSLQGYEQYF. The CDR3 nucleotides are TGTGCCAGCAGCTCACTACAGGGCTACGAGCAGTACTTC. The whole variable domain, filled in from reference TRBV7-2 and TRBJ2-7, reads GAGVSQSPSNKVTEKGKDVELRCDPISGHTALYWYRQSLGQGLEFLIYFQGNSAPDKSGLPSDRFSAERTGGSVSTLTIQRTQQEDSAVYLCASSSLQGYEQYFGPGTRLTVT.

This clone was found a few times. The rearrangement uses TRBV29-1 and TRBJ2-5, with TRBD2 matching over 9 bases. CDR1 and CDR2 (germline): SQVTM, ANQGSEA. There are 13 residues in the CDR3. The ends lost 6 bases at V and 3 bases at J; junction bases unmatched: 5. This CDR3 reads CSVVTSGEETQYF. The CDR3 bases are TGCAGCGTGGTGACTAGCGGCGAAGAGACCCAGTACTTC.

DNA of the CDR3: TGTGCCAGCAGCAAGCTAGGGGCCAACGTCCTGACTTTC. Amino acids: CASSKLGANVLTF. The J gene is TRBJ2-6, the V gene TRBV9; D is uncertain. Trimming stripped 4 bases from V and 4 bases from J, with 6 bases between. Germline lookup yields CDR1 SGDLS and CDR2 YYNGEE. This CDR3 contains 13 residues.

This clone was seen a few times. V and J are TRBV7-9 and TRBJ2-5; weak D call: TRBD1 (5 bases). The CDR3 extends over 12 amino acids. Trimming removed 5 bases from V and 5 bases from J, with 9 bases in between. The germline gives CDR1 SEHNR, CDR2 FQNEAQ (reference sequence). The CDR3: CASSRKGETQYF. CDR3 DNA: TGTGCCAGCAGCCGTAAGGGGGAGACCCAGTACTTC.

In the case of this clone: Different DNA sequences within this sample yield the same CDR3. The chain links TRBV5-6 to TRBJ2-1, with 10 bases aligning to TRBD1. CDR1 and CDR2 from the germline V gene are SGHDT and YYEEEE. This CDR3 is 13 amino acids long. The V segment lost 4 bases and the J segment 8 bases; nucleotides outside the gene matches: 3. The CDR3 here is CASSAGQGDEQFF. In nucleotides, the CDR3 is TGTGCCAGCAGCGCCGGACAGGGGGATGAGCAGTTCTTC. Full variable domain (outside the CDR3, taken from reference TRBV5-6 and TRBJ2-1): DAGVTQSPTHLIKTRGQQVTLRCSPKSGHDTVSWYQQALGQGPQFIFQYYEEEERQRGNFPDRFSGHQFPNYSSELNVNALLLGDSALYLCASSAGQGDEQFFGPGTRLTVL.

The chain is built from TRBV19 and TRBJ2-1; 12 nucleotides align to TRBD2. V gave up 5 bases and J gave up 6 bases; unmatched junction bases: 5. CDR1 and CDR2 from the germline V gene are LNHDA and SQIVND (reference sequence). The CDR3 runs to 15 residues. In DNA, the CDR3 is TGTGCCAGTAGTCCGGGACTAGCGGGTACCAATGAGCAGTTCTTC. Translated: CASSPGLAGTNEQFF.

The J gene is TRBJ1-2, the V gene TRBV6-5; 9 bases map to TRBD1. Germline lookup yields CDR1 MNHEY and CDR2 SVGAGI. This CDR3 is built from 15 residues. V was clipped by 5 bases and J by 8 bases; unmatched bases: 12. CDR3 region: CASSPGDRDVRGYTF. In DNA, the CDR3 is TGTGCCAGCAGTCCCGGGGACAGGGACGTTCGCGGCTACACCTTC.

This clone was observed a handful of times. The chain has TRBV29-1 and TRBJ2-7; TRBD1 matches 10 bases. The trim removed 7 bases at V and 0 bases at J, leaving 3 bases unmatched. Germline-derived CDR1 and CDR2 are SQVTM and ANQGSEA. The CDR3 contains 13 residues. The CDR3 is CSGRTGGSYEQYF. The CDR3 nucleotides are TGCAGCGGCCGGACAGGGGGCTCCTACGAGCAGTACTTC.